A single sample gave rise to the 28 T cell receptor beta chains below, sequenced in a study of T cell responses to AZD1222 COVID-19 vaccine. Libraries were prepared by immunoSEQ multiplex PCR; TCRdb keeps only in-frame clonotypes and omits some of them. Found here are about 97,000 clones, approximately 90% of them singletons; the top ten hold about 7.8%. The sample here was peripheral blood, taken on day 0 of AZD1222 vaccination. These receptors were taken from an adult in good health.

This sequence joins TRBV10-3 and TRBJ1-2; no firm D call. In germline, CDR1 is ENHRY, CDR2 SYGVKD. Trimming stripped 0 bases from V and 6 bases from J, with 2 bases between. The CDR3 is 11 amino acids. CDR3 nucleotide sequence: TGTGCCATCAGTGAGTCCGATGGCTACACCTTC. Residues: CAISESDGYTF.

This chain links TRBV6-5 with TRBJ1-5; D unclear. CDR1 MNHEY and CDR2 SVGAGI come from the germline V gene. The CDR3 sequence is 14 residues long. The ends were cut back, 5 bases at V and 2 bases at J, with 10 bases in the middle. The CDR3 region is CASSMILGNQPQHF. As DNA, the CDR3 is TGTGCCAGCAGTATGATACTTGGCAATCAGCCCCAGCATTTT.

The chain recombines TRBV6-5 with TRBJ1-5; maybe TRBD1 (6 bases). Germline V lookup: CDR1 MNHEY, CDR2 SVGAGI. The CDR3 has 14 amino acids. V shed 2 bases and J shed 7 bases, with 12 bases lying between them. CDR3 sequence reads: CASSYGQPRQPQHF. The CDR3 nucleotides read TGTGCCAGCAGTTACGGACAGCCCCGACAGCCCCAGCATTTT.

V is TRBV18 and J is TRBJ2-1; 9 bases match TRBD2. Germline loops: CDR1 KGHSH, CDR2 LQKENI. The CDR3 has 16 residues. Germline trimming cut 0 bases from V and 5 bases from J; bases unmatched to any gene: 5. The CDR3 sequence: CASSPPSGGLNNEQFF. The CDR3, as DNA: TGTGCCAGCTCACCACCGAGCGGGGGGCTCAACAATGAGCAGTTCTTC. The entire variable domain, with the rest obtained from reference TRBV18 and TRBJ2-1, is as follows: NAGVMQNPRHLVRRRGQEARLRCSPMKGHSHVYWYRQLPEEGLKFMVYLQKENIIDESGMPKERFSAEFPKEGPSILRIQQVVRGDSAAYFCASSPPSGGLNNEQFFGPGTRLTVL.

The gene calls are TRBV19 and TRBJ2-7, with 7 nucleotides matching TRBD2. Germline assignment: CDR1 LNHDA and CDR2 SQIVND (reference sequence). The CDR3 is made up of 16 amino acids. The trim removed 5 bases at V and 4 bases at J, leaving 14 bases unmatched. The DNA for the CDR3 is TGTGCCAGTAGTCTCGGGGCCGGGACTACATTTTACGAGCAGTACTTC. It translates to CASSLGAGTTFYEQYF.

J is TRBJ1-6 and V is TRBV10-3; 9 nucleotides match TRBD1. The V segment lost 5 bases and the J segment 0 bases; nucleotides outside the gene matches: 2. CDR3 length: 16 residues. Germline V gives CDR1 ENHRY, CDR2 SYGVKD. This chain's CDR3 is CAISTGGFSYNSPLHF. Written as DNA, the CDR3 is TGTGCCATCAGTACAGGGGGCTTCTCCTATAATTCACCCCTCCACTTT.

The genes are TRBV28 and TRBJ2-7, with 9 positions matching TRBD2. The CDR3 covers 14 residues. The trim removed 2 bases at V and 3 bases at J, leaving 2 bases unmatched. From germline, CDR1 is MDHEN and CDR2 SYDVKM. The CDR3 is CASSLAGGIYEQYF. Written as DNA, the CDR3 is TGTGCCAGCAGTTTAGCGGGGGGGATCTACGAGCAGTACTTC. Full variable domain (outside the CDR3, taken from reference TRBV28 and TRBJ2-7): DVKVTQSSRYLVKRTGEKVFLECVQDMDHENMFWYRQDPGLGLRLIYFSYDVKMKEKGDIPEGYSVSREKKERFSLILESASTNQTSMYLCASSLAGGIYEQYFGPGTRLTVT.

V usage is TRBV3-1 (or the pseudogene TRBV3-2) and J usage is TRBJ2-5, with TRBD2 matching 14 bases. The V segment lost 4 bases and the J segment 5 bases; nucleotides outside the gene matches: 18. CDR3 length: 20 residues. Germline lookup yields CDR1 LGHDT and CDR2 YNNKEL (reference sequence). CDR3 region: CASSRPYRGLAGERRETQYF. The CDR3, as DNA: TGTGCCAGCAGCCGACCATATAGGGGACTAGCGGGGGAGCGGAGGGAGACCCAGTACTTC.

This chain joins TRBV7-8 and TRBJ1-1; no clear D. The CDR3 sequence is 13 residues long. V lost 4 bases to trimming and J lost 4 bases, with 10 bases between them. Looked up from germline, CDR1 is SGHVS and CDR2 is FQNEAQ. The CDR3 DNA is TGTGCCAGCAGCTATTCGGGAGCCACTGAAGCTTTCTTT. Amino acids: CASSYSGATEAFF.

Only a few counts were recorded for this clone. This rearrangement joins TRBV5-1 to TRBJ1-1; D gene ambiguous. Trimming took 1 base from V and 1 from J, leaving 11 bases between them. This CDR3 region has 15 residues. The germline gives CDR1 SGHRS, CDR2 YFSETQ. DNA for the CDR3: TGCGCCAGCAGCTTGATATTACCGGGGAACACTGAAGCTTTCTTT. This sequence encodes CASSLILPGNTEAFF.

The genes are TRBV24-1 and TRBJ2-1, with unresolved D. Trimming took 6 bases from V and 3 from J, leaving 2 bases between them. The CDR3 is made up of 11 amino acids. Germline V gives CDR1 KGHDR, CDR2 SFDVKD. CDR3 sequence (DNA): TGTGCCACCAGTAACTACAATGAGCAGTTCTTC. Its translation is CATSNYNEQFF.

The V and J genes are TRBV19 and TRBJ1-4; D unclear. The V gene's germline CDR1 is LNHDA and CDR2 SQIVND (reference sequence). This CDR3 contains 14 residues. Between the trimmed V and J ends, which lost 5 bases and 7 bases, there was a span of 14 bases. The chain's CDR3 is CASSGGVHGEKLFF. The CDR3 region has the DNA TGTGCCAGTAGTGGCGGGGTTCACGGTGAAAAACTGTTTTTT.

This clone has only one observation. This chain connects TRBV15 to TRBJ1-1, with 9 bases fitting TRBD1. This CDR3 is built from 15 residues. Germline loops: CDR1 LNHNV, CDR2 YYDKDF (reference sequence). V shed 5 bases and J 1 base; nucleotides not matched to a gene: 5. CDR3 in amino acids: CATSPRTGENTEAFF. The DNA for the CDR3 is TGTGCCACCAGCCCGCGGACAGGGGAGAACACTGAAGCTTTCTTT. Full variable domain (remainder filled in from reference TRBV15 and TRBJ1-1): DAMVIQNPRYQVTQFGKPVTLSCSQTLNHNVMYWYQQKSSQAPKLLFHYYDKDFNNEADTPDNFQSRRPNTSFCFLDIRSPGLGDTAMYLCATSPRTGENTEAFFGQGTRLTVV.

The rearrangement links TRBV28 to TRBJ1-1; maybe TRBD1 (5 bases). The V gene's germline CDR1 is MDHEN and CDR2 SYDVKM. The CDR3 is 13 amino acids. V was shortened by 6 bases and J by 6 bases, with 14 bases between the two germline ends. CDR3 protein: CASRRGHASEAFF. CDR3 nucleotide sequence: TGTGCCAGCAGACGCGGACACGCGTCTGAAGCTTTCTTT.

The chain couples TRBV9 to TRBJ2-3; TRBD2 might be the D (5 bases). V was shortened by 3 bases and J by 8 bases, with 10 bases between the two germline ends. CDR1 and CDR2 (germline): SGDLS, YYNGEE. The CDR3 has 12 residues. The CDR3 coding sequence is TGTGCCAGCAGCGCGCCCCGGGGTACGCAGTATTTT. Its protein product is CASSAPRGTQYF.

The gene calls are TRBV7-6 and TRBJ2-5, with 9 bases aligning to TRBD1. CDR1 is SGHVS, CDR2 FNYEAQ, per germline. The length of the CDR3 is 16 residues. Trimming cost V 7 bases and J 6 bases; bases outside gene matches: 15. The CDR3 loop reads CASTLFQGQGGQTQYF. The CDR3 nucleotides are TGTGCCAGCACCCTATTTCAGGGACAGGGAGGCCAGACCCAGTACTTC.

The genes are TRBV27 and TRBJ2-1; D is unresolved. Germline CDR1 reads MNHEY; CDR2 reads SMNVEV (reference sequence). The CDR3 sequence is 14 residues long. Trimming removed 6 bases from V and 2 bases from J, with 11 bases in between. CDR3 in DNA: TGTGCCAGCAGAATTCGCCCAGCCTACAATGAGCAGTTCTTC. Protein: CASRIRPAYNEQFF.

V gene TRBV7-2 combines with J gene TRBJ1-5; no reliable D call. The CDR3 has 15 amino acids. V shed 0 bases and J shed 7 bases, with 13 bases lying between them. CDR1 is SGHTA and CDR2 is FQGNSA in the germline V gene. DNA for the CDR3: TGTGCCAGCAGCTTAGCGGCAGGCTCCGGGCAGCCCCAGCATTTT. Protein product: CASSLAAGSGQPQHF.

The chain joins TRBV7-9 to TRBJ2-2; 13 positions match TRBD2. The CDR3 has 18 amino acids. Germline CDR1 and CDR2: SEHNR and FQNEAQ (reference sequence). V lost 2 bases and J lost 0; bases outside the gene matches: 3. As DNA, the CDR3 is TGTGCCAGCAGCTTACGACTAGCGGGGGGAACGAACACCGGGGAGCTGTTTTTT. This encodes CASSLRLAGGTNTGELFF.

The chain couples TRBV9 to TRBJ2-2; perhaps TRBD1 as D (6 bases). Trimming shortened V by 5 bases and J by 3 bases, and 14 bases separated the two germline ends. The CDR3 is 15 residues long. From germline, CDR1 is SGDLS and CDR2 YYNGEE. CDR3 sequence reads: CASSLRAGDTGELFF. CDR3 DNA sequence: TGTGCCAGCAGTCTTCGGGCAGGGGACACCGGGGAGCTGTTTTTT. Full variable domain (missing parts from reference TRBV9 and TRBJ2-2): DSGVTQTPKHLITATGQRVTLRCSPRSGDLSVYWYQQSLDQGLQFLIQYYNGEERAKGNILERFSAQQFPDLHSELNLSSLELGDSALYFCASSLRAGDTGELFFGEGSRLTVL.

This chain links TRBV6-5 with TRBJ1-1, with D possibly TRBD1 on 5 matching bases. The CDR3 covers 13 residues. V shed 8 bases and J shed 5 bases, with 15 bases lying between them. The germline V gene encodes CDR1 MNHEY and CDR2 SVGAGI. DNA of the CDR3: TGTGCCAGCTTCGCAGGGACGTGGACTGAAGCTTTCTTT. Residues: CASFAGTWTEAFF.

The genes are TRBV30 and TRBJ2-7, with D perhaps matching TRBD1 or TRBD2 (5 bases each). The germline gives CDR1 GTSNPN, CDR2 SVGIG (reference sequence). V was pared by 2 bases and J by 5 bases, with 13 bases between. The CDR3 extends over 13 amino acids. The CDR3 here is CAWSLGESHEQYF. The CDR3, as DNA: TGTGCCTGGAGTTTGGGGGAATCCCACGAGCAGTACTTC.

A single count supports this clone. The rearrangement uses TRBV18 and TRBJ1-1, with 11 bases identical to TRBD1. Germline loops: CDR1 KGHSH, CDR2 LQKENI. Losses at the gene ends were 1 base for V and 10 bases for J; bases not matched to a gene: 5. The CDR3 totals 14 residues. CDR3 in amino acids: CASSPLGQGEGAFF. The CDR3 nucleotides read TGTGCCAGCTCACCACTGGGACAGGGGGAGGGAGCTTTCTTT.

The chain has TRBV5-4 and TRBJ2-3; D might be TRBD2 (6 bases). The germline CDR1 and CDR2 sequences are SGHNT and YYREEE (reference sequence). This CDR3 contains 14 residues. V was trimmed by 0 bases and J by 4 bases, leaving 9 bases between them. CDR3 sequence reads: CASSLAGGPDTQYF. The CDR3 region has the DNA TGTGCCAGCAGCTTGGCCGGGGGTCCAGATACGCAGTATTTT.

The gene calls are TRBV30 and TRBJ1-5; 7 bases map to TRBD1. Germline V lookup: CDR1 GTSNPN, CDR2 SVGIG (reference sequence). The V gene end was trimmed by 2 bases and the J gene end by 0 bases; junction bases not matched to a gene: 19. CDR3 length: 20 residues. CDR3 DNA: TGTGCCTGGAGTCCGCTGGCGCGAGACAGGGTATTCCTTAGCAATCAGCCCCAGCATTTT. Amino acids: CAWSPLARDRVFLSNQPQHF.

V usage is TRBV6-5 and J usage is TRBJ2-1; D remains ambiguous. The length of the CDR3 is 14 residues. V lost 5 bases, J lost 2 bases, and 10 bases lay in between. Germline V gene lookup returns CDR1 MNHEY and CDR2 SVGAGI. The CDR3 region is CASSNSLPYNEQFF. The CDR3 region has the DNA TGTGCCAGCAGTAATAGCCTTCCCTACAATGAGCAGTTCTTC.

The chain combines TRBV24-1 with TRBJ2-5, with D possibly TRBD1 on 6 matching bases. This CDR3 comprises 17 residues. V was trimmed by 0 bases and J by 4 bases, leaving 17 bases between them. Germline values: CDR1 KGHDR, CDR2 SFDVKD. CDR3 in amino acids: CATSDLLGAEGAETQYF. CDR3 DNA: TGTGCCACCAGTGATTTGTTGGGGGCTGAGGGTGCAGAGACCCAGTACTTC.

This chain uses TRBV5-5 with TRBJ1-1; a weak D match, TRBD1 (5 bases). This CDR3 region has 15 residues. Germline values: CDR1 SGHKS, CDR2 YYEKEE (reference sequence). V lost 1 base, J lost 1 base, and 11 bases lay in between. The CDR3: CASSLSGQGNTEAFF. CDR3 in DNA: TGTGCCAGCAGCTTGAGTGGCCAGGGGAACACTGAAGCTTTCTTT.